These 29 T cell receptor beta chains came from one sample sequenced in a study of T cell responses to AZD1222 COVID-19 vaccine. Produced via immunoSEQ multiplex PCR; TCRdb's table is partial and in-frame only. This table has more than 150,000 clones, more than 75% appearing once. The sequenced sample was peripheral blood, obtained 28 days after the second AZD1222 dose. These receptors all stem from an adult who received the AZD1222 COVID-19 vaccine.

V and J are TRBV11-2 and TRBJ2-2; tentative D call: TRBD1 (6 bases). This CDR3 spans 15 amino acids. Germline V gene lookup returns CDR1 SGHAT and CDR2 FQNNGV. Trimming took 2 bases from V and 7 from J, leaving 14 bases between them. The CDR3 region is CASSLLQGTVGELFF. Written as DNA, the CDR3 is TGTGCCAGCAGCTTACTACAGGGTACCGTCGGGGAGCTGTTTTTT.

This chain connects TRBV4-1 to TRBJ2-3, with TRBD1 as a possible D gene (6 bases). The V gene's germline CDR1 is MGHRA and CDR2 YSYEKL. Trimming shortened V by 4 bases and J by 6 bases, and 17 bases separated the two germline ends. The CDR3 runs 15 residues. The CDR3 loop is CASSLGAALRDTQYF. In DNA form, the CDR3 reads TGCGCCAGCAGCCTGGGGGCAGCCCTGAGGGATACGCAGTATTTT.

CDR3 region: CATSDFRLGTRTYNEQFF. DNA for the CDR3: TGTGCCACCAGTGATTTTAGGTTGGGAACTAGGACCTACAATGAGCAGTTCTTC. The chain combines TRBV24-1 with TRBJ2-1, with D perhaps matching TRBD2 (5 bases). V lost 1 base and J 2 bases, leaving 17 bases between the germline ends. The germline V gene has CDR1 KGHDR and CDR2 SFDVKD. This CDR3 has 18 amino acids.

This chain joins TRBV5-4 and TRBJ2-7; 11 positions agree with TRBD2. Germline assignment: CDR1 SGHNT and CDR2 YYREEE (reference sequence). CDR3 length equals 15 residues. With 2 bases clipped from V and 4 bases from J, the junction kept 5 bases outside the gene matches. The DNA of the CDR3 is TGTGCCAGCAGCTTACCGGGACTAGCGGTTTACGAGCAGTACTTC. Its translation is CASSLPGLAVYEQYF. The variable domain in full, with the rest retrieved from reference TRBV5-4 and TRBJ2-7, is ETGVTQSPTHLIKTRGQQVTLRCSSQSGHNTVSWYQQALGQGPQFIFQYYREEENGRGNFPPRFSGLQFPNYSSELNVNALELDDSALYLCASSLPGLAVYEQYFGPGTRLTVT.

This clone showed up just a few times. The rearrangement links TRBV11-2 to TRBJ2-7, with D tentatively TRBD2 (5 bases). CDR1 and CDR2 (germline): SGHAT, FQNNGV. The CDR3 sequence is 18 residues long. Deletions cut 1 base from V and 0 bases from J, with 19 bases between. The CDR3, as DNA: TGTGCCAGCAGCTTAGCGTACAGCGGAGTTTTAAGCTCCTACGAGCAGTACTTC. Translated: CASSLAYSGVLSSYEQYF.

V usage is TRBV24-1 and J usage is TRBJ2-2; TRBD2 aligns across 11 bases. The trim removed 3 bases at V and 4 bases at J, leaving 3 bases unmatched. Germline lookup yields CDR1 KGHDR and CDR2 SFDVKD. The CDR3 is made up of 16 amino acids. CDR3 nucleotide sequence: TGTGCCACCAGTGATGGACTAGCGGGTATCACCGGGGAGCTGTTTTTT. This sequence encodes CATSDGLAGITGELFF.

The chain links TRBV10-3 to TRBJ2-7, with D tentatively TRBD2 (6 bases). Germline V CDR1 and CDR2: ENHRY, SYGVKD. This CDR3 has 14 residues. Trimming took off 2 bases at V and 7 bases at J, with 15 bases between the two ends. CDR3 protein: CAISEGGRSEEQYF. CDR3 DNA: TGTGCCATCAGTGAGGGTGGGAGGTCGGAGGAGCAGTACTTC.

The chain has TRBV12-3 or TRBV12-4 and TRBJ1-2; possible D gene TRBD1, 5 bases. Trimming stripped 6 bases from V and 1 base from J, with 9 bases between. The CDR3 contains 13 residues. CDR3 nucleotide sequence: TGTGCCAGCAGCGAGAGGGGTAACTATGGCTACACCTTC. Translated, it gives CASSERGNYGYTF.

For the CDR3, the DNA is TGTGCCATCAGGGGGACAGGGAATGAAAAACTGTTTTTT. Protein sequence: CAIRGTGNEKLFF. This chain joins TRBV10-3 and TRBJ1-4; 9 bases line up with TRBD1. CDR3 size: 13 residues. After removal of 6 bases from V and 5 bases from J, the junction contained 1 base not matched to a gene. Germline loops: CDR1 ENHRY, CDR2 SYGVKD.

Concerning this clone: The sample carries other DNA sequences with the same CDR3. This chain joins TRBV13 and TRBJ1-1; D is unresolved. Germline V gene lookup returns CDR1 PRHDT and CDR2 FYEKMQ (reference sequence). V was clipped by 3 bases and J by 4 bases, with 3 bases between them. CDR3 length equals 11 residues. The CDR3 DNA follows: TGTGCCAGCAGCTTGGGCACTGAAGCTTTCTTT. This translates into CASSLGTEAFF.

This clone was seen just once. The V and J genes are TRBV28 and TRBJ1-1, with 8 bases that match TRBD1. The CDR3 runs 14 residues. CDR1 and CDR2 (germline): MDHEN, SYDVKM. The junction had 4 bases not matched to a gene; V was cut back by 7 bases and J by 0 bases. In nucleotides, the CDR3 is TGTGCCAGCACCCAGGGGGCACTGAACACTGAAGCTTTCTTT. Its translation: CASTQGALNTEAFF.

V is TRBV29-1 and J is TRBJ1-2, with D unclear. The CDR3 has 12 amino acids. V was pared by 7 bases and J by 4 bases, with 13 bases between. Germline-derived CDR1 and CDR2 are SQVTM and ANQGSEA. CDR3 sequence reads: CSGSQDGYGYTF. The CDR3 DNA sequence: TGCAGCGGCTCTCAGGACGGCTATGGCTACACCTTC.

The CDR3 region has the DNA TGTGCCTGGAGTGCTGGACAGCCGTCCTACGAGCAGTACTTC. Its translation: CAWSAGQPSYEQYF. The chain recombines TRBV30 with TRBJ2-7; D perhaps matches TRBD1 (6 bases). Germline V gene data show CDR1 as GTSNPN and CDR2 as SVGIG (reference sequence). This CDR3 has 14 amino acids. V was shortened by 1 base and J by 1 base, with 11 bases between the two germline ends.

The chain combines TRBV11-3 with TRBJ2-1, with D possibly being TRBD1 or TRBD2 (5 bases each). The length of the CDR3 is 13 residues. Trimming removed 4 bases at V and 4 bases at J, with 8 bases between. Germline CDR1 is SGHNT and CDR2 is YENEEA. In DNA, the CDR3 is TGTGCCAGCAGCTCGGGACGGTACAATGAGCAGTTCTTC. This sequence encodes CASSSGRYNEQFF.

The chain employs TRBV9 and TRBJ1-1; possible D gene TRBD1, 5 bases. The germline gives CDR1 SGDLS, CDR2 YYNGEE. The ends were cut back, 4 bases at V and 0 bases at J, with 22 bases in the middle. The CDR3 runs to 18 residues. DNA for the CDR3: TGTGCCAGCAGCCCTCGCACGGGGGGTATCGTCCTGAACACTGAAGCTTTCTTT. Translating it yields CASSPRTGGIVLNTEAFF.

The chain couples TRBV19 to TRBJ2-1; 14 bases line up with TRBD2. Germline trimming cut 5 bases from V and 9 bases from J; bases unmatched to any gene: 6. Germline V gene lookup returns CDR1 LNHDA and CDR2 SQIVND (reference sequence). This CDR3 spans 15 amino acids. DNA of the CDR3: TGTGCCAGTAGTGAAGGGACTAGCGGGAGTCGTGAGCAGTTCTTC. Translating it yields CASSEGTSGSREQFF.

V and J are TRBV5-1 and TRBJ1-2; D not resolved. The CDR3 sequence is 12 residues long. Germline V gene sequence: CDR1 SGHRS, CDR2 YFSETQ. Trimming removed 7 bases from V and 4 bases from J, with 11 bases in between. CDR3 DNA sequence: TGCGCCAGCTACGACCCGATCTATGGCTACACCTTC. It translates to CASYDPIYGYTF.

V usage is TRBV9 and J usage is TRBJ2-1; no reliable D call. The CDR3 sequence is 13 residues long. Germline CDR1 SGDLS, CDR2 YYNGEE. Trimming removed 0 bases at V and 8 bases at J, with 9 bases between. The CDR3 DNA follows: TGTGCCAGCAGCGTAGACCTAGTCCATGAGCAGTTCTTC. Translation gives CASSVDLVHEQFF.

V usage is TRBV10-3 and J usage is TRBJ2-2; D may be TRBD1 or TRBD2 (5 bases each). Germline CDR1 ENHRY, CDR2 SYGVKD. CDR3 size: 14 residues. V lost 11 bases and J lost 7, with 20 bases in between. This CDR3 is CAGRGGARSGELFF. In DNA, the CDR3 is TGTGCCGGCCGGGGCGGAGCCCGGAGCGGGGAGCTGTTTTTT.

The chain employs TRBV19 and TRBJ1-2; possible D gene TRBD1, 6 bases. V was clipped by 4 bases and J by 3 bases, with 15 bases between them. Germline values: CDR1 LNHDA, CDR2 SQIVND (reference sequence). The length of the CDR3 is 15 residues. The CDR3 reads CASSNPGGDYYGYTF. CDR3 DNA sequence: TGTGCCAGTAGTAATCCCGGGGGCGATTACTATGGCTACACCTTC.

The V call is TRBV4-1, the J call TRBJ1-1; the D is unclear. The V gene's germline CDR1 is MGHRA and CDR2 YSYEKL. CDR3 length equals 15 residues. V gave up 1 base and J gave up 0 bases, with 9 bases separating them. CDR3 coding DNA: TGCGCCAGCAGCCAAGGACTGGGATTGAACACTGAAGCTTTCTTT. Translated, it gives CASSQGLGLNTEAFF.

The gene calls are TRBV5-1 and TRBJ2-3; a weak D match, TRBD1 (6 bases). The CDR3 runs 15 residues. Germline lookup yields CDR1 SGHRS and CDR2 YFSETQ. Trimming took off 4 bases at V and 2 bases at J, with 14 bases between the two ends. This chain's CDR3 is CASSGGQLNTDTQYF. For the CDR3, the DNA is TGCGCCAGCAGCGGCGGACAGCTTAACACAGATACGCAGTATTTT.

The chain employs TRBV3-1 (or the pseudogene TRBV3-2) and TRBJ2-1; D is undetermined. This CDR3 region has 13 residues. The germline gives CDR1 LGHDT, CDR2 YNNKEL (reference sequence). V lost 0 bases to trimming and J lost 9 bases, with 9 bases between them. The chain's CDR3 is CASSQDRYLEQFF. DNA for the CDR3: TGTGCCAGCAGCCAAGACCGGTACCTTGAGCAGTTCTTC.

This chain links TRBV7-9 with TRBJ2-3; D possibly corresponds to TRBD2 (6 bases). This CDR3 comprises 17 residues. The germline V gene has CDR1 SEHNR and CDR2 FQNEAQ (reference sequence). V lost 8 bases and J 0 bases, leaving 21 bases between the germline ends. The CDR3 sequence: CASEQDGSEGSTDTQYF. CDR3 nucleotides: TGTGCCAGCGAACAAGATGGGTCGGAGGGGAGCACAGATACGCAGTATTTT.

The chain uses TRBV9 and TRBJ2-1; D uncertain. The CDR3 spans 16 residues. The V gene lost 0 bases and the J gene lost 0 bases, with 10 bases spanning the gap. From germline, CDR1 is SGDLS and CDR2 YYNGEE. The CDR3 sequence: CASSVVETLSYNEQFF. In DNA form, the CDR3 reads TGTGCCAGCAGCGTAGTAGAGACCCTCTCCTACAATGAGCAGTTCTTC.

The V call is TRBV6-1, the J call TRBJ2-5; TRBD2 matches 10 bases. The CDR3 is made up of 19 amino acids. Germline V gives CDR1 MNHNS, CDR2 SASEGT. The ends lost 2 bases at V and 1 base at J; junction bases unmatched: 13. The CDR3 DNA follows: TGTGCCAGCAGTGAACAAGGGGCTAGCGGGAGTCGGGCCCAAGAGACCCAGTACTTC. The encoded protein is CASSEQGASGSRAQETQYF.

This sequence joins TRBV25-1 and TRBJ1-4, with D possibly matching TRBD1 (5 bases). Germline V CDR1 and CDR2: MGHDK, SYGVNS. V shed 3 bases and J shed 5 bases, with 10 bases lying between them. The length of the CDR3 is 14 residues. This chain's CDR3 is CASSDWDQNEKLFF. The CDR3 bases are TGTGCCAGCAGTGACTGGGACCAAAATGAAAAACTGTTTTTT.

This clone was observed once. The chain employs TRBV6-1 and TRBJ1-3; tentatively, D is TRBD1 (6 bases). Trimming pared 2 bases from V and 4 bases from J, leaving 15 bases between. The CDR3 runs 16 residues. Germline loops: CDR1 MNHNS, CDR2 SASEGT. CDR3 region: CASSETRGAGGNTIYF. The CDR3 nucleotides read TGTGCCAGCAGTGAAACGCGGGGGGCTGGCGGAAACACCATATATTTT.

This CDR3 is CASSMVLQGSQPQHF. CDR3 coding DNA: TGTGCCAGTAGTATGGTTCTTCAGGGAAGTCAGCCCCAGCATTTT. This chain joins TRBV19 and TRBJ1-5, with D maybe TRBD1 (5 bases). Germline V gene sequence: CDR1 LNHDA, CDR2 SQIVND (reference sequence). This CDR3 is built from 15 residues. V lost 3 bases and J 6 bases, leaving 15 bases between the germline ends.